What follows are 21 T cell receptor beta chains derived from one specimen sequenced in a study of blood T cell repertoires in COVID-19. Repertoires were generated with immunoSEQ multiplex PCR, while TCRdb's copy carries only in-frame clones and drops some. Seen here are over 250,000 clones, roughly 88% observed once, and the top ten hold around 1%. Input material: PBMCs or T cells enriched from blood (not recorded which). The receptor source for this set is a woman under 40 who had recovered from COVID-19.

The chain has TRBV7-6 and TRBJ1-2, with D perhaps matching TRBD1 (6 bases). The CDR3 has 15 amino acids. V was cut by 4 bases and J by 5 bases, with 17 bases left in between. The germline V gene has CDR1 SGHVS and CDR2 FNYEAQ. The CDR3 is CASSSRGFALYGYTF. The CDR3 DNA follows: TGTGCCAGCAGCTCCAGGGGCTTCGCCCTTTATGGCTACACCTTC. Supplemented by reference TRBV7-6 and TRBJ1-2, the full variable domain reads GAGVSQSPRYKVTKRGQDVALRCDPISGHVSLYWYRQALGQGPEFLTYFNYEAQQDKSGLPNDRFSAERPEGSISTLTIQRTEQRDSAMYRCASSSRGFALYGYTFGSGTRLTVV.

The chain joins TRBV3-1 (or the pseudogene TRBV3-2) to TRBJ2-5; D perhaps matches TRBD1 (6 bases). Per germline, CDR1 LGHDT and CDR2 YNNKEL (reference sequence). The length of the CDR3 is 14 residues. V lost 5 bases and J 1 base, leaving 11 bases between the germline ends. In DNA form, the CDR3 reads TGTGCCAGCAGCTTGACAGGCGTCCAAGAGACCCAGTACTTC. Its translation is CASSLTGVQETQYF.

The sample holds many counts of this clone. This sample also contains other DNA sequences that code for the same CDR3. V usage is TRBV2 and J usage is TRBJ2-1, with a tentative D call TRBD1 (6 bases). The germline V gene encodes CDR1 SNHLY and CDR2 FYNNEI. This CDR3 is built from 11 residues. Between the trimmed V and J ends, which lost 6 bases and 8 bases, there was a span of 8 bases. The CDR3 DNA reads TGTGCCAGCAGAAGGACAGATGAGCAGTTCTTC. Translating it yields CASRRTDEQFF.

The genes are TRBV7-9 and TRBJ1-1, with D maybe TRBD1 (6 bases). Germline CDR1 reads SEHNR; CDR2 reads FQNEAQ (reference sequence). V shed 4 bases and J shed 1 base, with 13 bases lying between them. This CDR3 region has 15 residues. This CDR3 is CASSSSATGNTEAFF. DNA for the CDR3: TGTGCCAGCAGCTCCAGCGCGACAGGGAACACTGAAGCTTTCTTT.

The chain combines TRBV2 with TRBJ1-6; no reliable D call. V was shortened by 3 bases and J by 0 bases, with 6 bases between the two germline ends. This CDR3 is 15 amino acids long. In germline, CDR1 is SNHLY, CDR2 FYNNEI. The DNA for the CDR3 is TGTGCCAGCAGTGAGGAGGGCTCCTATAATTCACCCCTCCACTTT. It encodes CASSEEGSYNSPLHF.

The J gene is TRBJ2-3, the V gene TRBV7-6; no clear D. V lost 5 bases to trimming and J lost 0 bases, with 15 bases between them. The CDR3 runs to 16 residues. Germline CDR1 is SGHVS and CDR2 is FNYEAQ. CDR3 sequence: CASSRESSRSTDTQYF. Here the CDR3 DNA reads TGTGCCAGCAGCCGAGAGAGCTCCCGTAGCACAGATACGCAGTATTTT.

The V call is TRBV5-6, the J call TRBJ2-7; a weak D match, TRBD2 (7 bases). This CDR3 is 14 amino acids long. Trimming pared 2 bases from V and 5 bases from J, leaving 14 bases between. Germline CDR1 SGHDT, CDR2 YYEEEE. CDR3 amino acids: CASSFVGGGHEQYF. The CDR3, as DNA: TGTGCCAGCAGCTTCGTAGGGGGAGGGCACGAGCAGTACTTC.

This rearrangement joins TRBV2 to TRBJ1-5; TRBD1 aligns across 10 bases. Trimming took 3 bases from V and 4 from J; bases not matched to a gene: 6. The germline CDR1 and CDR2 sequences are SNHLY and FYNNEI. This CDR3 has 16 residues. The chain's CDR3 is CASSDNDRGLNQPQHF. In nucleotides, the CDR3 is TGTGCCAGCAGTGATAATGACAGGGGGCTAAATCAGCCCCAGCATTTT.

The V and J genes are TRBV18 and TRBJ2-3; D perhaps matches TRBD1 (6 bases). Germline V gene sequence: CDR1 KGHSH, CDR2 LQKENI. The CDR3 loop spans 13 amino acids. V was cut by 3 bases and J by 8 bases, with 12 bases left in between. The CDR3 sequence is CASSPPGDGTQYF. Written as DNA, the CDR3 is TGTGCCAGCTCACCCCCAGGGGATGGTACGCAGTATTTT.

CDR3 loop: CASSRGQGARLYGYTF. CDR3 nucleotide sequence: TGTGCCAGCAGCCGGGGACAGGGGGCGCGTTTATATGGCTACACCTTC. J is TRBJ1-2 and V is TRBV3-1 (or the pseudogene TRBV3-2); 12 bases map to TRBD1. V lost 4 bases to trimming and J lost 5 bases; unmatched junction nucleotides: 8. In germline, CDR1 is LGHDT, CDR2 YNNKEL (reference sequence). The length of the CDR3 is 16 residues.

The chain combines TRBV11-3 with TRBJ1-1; D is unclear. Germline V gene lookup returns CDR1 SGHNT and CDR2 YENEEA. The CDR3 totals 13 residues. Trimming left V 4 bases short and J 5 bases short, with 11 bases between. As DNA, the CDR3 is TGTGCCAGCAGCTCGGGTAGGTGGACTGAAGCTTTCTTT. Its translation is CASSSGRWTEAFF.

This sequence joins TRBV10-3 and TRBJ2-5, with a weak D call TRBD1 (6 bases). The V gene's germline CDR1 is ENHRY and CDR2 SYGVKD. Between the trimmed V and J ends, which lost 6 bases and 5 bases, there was a span of 16 bases. This CDR3 has 14 residues. CDR3 residues: CAISPGQQSETQYF. DNA for the CDR3: TGTGCCATCAGCCCCGGACAGCAATCGGAGACCCAGTACTTC.

This sequence joins TRBV21-1 and TRBJ1-3; no check of the table's D call, TRBD1, against the DNA was made. TRBV21-1 is a pseudogene locus. There are 19 residues in the CDR3. The CDR3 bases are TGTGCCAGCAGCAAAAGATTGGGCAGGGGGCAAAGGGAAGGAAACACCATATATTTT. It codes for CASSKRLGRGQREGNTIYF.

V and J are TRBV9 and TRBJ2-3; 7 bases align to TRBD2. Germline assignment: CDR1 SGDLS and CDR2 YYNGEE. With V trimmed by 4 bases and J by 1 base, 9 bases remained unmatched. This CDR3 has 16 residues. CDR3 in amino acids: CASSPFRAGRTDTQYF. Written as DNA, the CDR3 is TGTGCCAGCAGCCCCTTCCGAGCGGGGCGCACAGATACGCAGTATTTT.

This chain uses TRBV9 with TRBJ2-7; 7 nucleotides agree with TRBD1. This CDR3 is 16 amino acids long. The germline CDR1 and CDR2 sequences are SGDLS and YYNGEE. J lost 3 bases, V lost 4 bases, and 13 bases had no gene match. The CDR3 region is CASSLGMDDRVYEQYF. Here the CDR3 DNA reads TGTGCCAGCAGCCTAGGGATGGATGACAGGGTCTACGAGCAGTACTTC.

V usage is TRBV5-8 and J usage is TRBJ1-5; D not resolved. The germline V gene encodes CDR1 SGHTS and CDR2 YDEGEE. CDR3 length: 14 amino acids. With 0 bases removed from V and 0 bases from J, the gap between germline ends came to 4 bases. The CDR3 loop is CASSLDSSNQPQHF. The DNA for the CDR3 is TGTGCCAGCAGCTTGGACAGTAGCAATCAGCCCCAGCATTTT.

The V and J genes are TRBV30 and TRBJ2-7; weak D call: TRBD2 (5 bases). This CDR3 has 12 residues. The V end was cut by 5 bases, the J end by 2 bases, with 10 bases between. Germline V lookup: CDR1 GTSNPN, CDR2 SVGIG (reference sequence). CDR3 DNA sequence: TGTGCCTGGGCGCGGGCTACCTACGAGCAGTACTTC. Translating gives CAWARATYEQYF.

The chain combines TRBV2 with TRBJ2-1; weak D call: TRBD1 (6 bases). The germline CDR1 and CDR2 sequences are SNHLY and FYNNEI. The CDR3 length is 13 residues. V lost 3 bases, J lost 3 bases, and 6 bases lay in between. In DNA, the CDR3 is TGTGCCAGCAGTGACAGGGGCTACAATGAGCAGTTCTTC. Its protein product is CASSDRGYNEQFF.

The V call is TRBV7-8, the J call TRBJ1-1; D is possibly TRBD1 (5 bases). CDR3 length: 14 residues. V lost 5 bases, J lost 8 bases, and 18 bases lay in between. The germline V gene encodes CDR1 SGHVS and CDR2 FQNEAQ. The CDR3 sequence: CASSVAVMGGEAFF. The CDR3 bases are TGTGCCAGCAGCGTTGCGGTCATGGGGGGAGAAGCTTTCTTT.

The chain carries TRBV2 and TRBJ1-1, with 8 bases lining up with TRBD1. The V and J ends lost 6 bases and 5 bases, in that order; junction bases with no gene match: 8. From germline, CDR1 is SNHLY and CDR2 FYNNEI. This CDR3 comprises 14 residues. For the CDR3, the DNA is TGTGCCAGCAGCCTCGGACAGGGTGGGACTGAAGCTTTCTTT. It is translated as CASSLGQGGTEAFF. Full variable domain (missing parts from reference TRBV2 and TRBJ1-1): EPEVTQTPSHQVTQMGQEVILRCVPISNHLYFYWYRQILGQKVEFLVSFYNNEISEKSEIFDDQFSVERPDGSNFTLKIRSTKLEDSAMYFCASSLGQGGTEAFFGQGTRLTVV.

This chain joins TRBV9 and TRBJ1-6, with 7 bases matching TRBD1. Germline V gene sequence: CDR1 SGDLS, CDR2 YYNGEE. The CDR3 consists of 14 residues. V trimming: 3 bases; J trimming: 4 bases; junction bases outside the gene matches: 1. This CDR3 is CASSEGQYNSPLHF. Here the CDR3 DNA reads TGTGCCAGCAGCGAGGGACAGTATAATTCACCCCTCCACTTT.